The TCR beta chain described here comes from a study of CD8 T cells in Susac syndrome. Study-level points and caveats: In its TCR sequencing and HLA analysis, the study acknowledged that the number of individuals was relatively small.

Germline values: CDR1 SEHNR, CDR2 FQNEAQ (reference sequence). Trimming removed 5 bases from V and 7 bases from J, with 14 bases in between. The CDR3 has 14 residues. Details on this clonotype: Antigen unknown.

In blood CD8+ and CD4+ T cells, TCR beta underwent sequencing. The authors negatively isolated CD8+ and CD4+ T cells and FACS-enriched TEMRA cells. Reverse transcription of about 0.5 to 1 ug RNA used random hexamers. An immunoSEQ multiplex PCR generated amplified TCR beta CDR3 products spanning 54 Vbeta and 13 Jbeta. TCRdb fed the immunoSEQ multiplex PCR reads into MiXCR, producing one record per CDR3 protein. The sample holds around 140,000 distinct CDR3 sequences; roughly 94% are singletons and the top ten take nearly 0.085%. The source material was CD4+ T cells from PBMCs. This chain joins TRBV7-9 and TRBJ1-4; possible D gene TRBD1, 5 bases. This clonotype was sampled from a human donor in good health. CDR3 amino acids: CASSPDGGGEKLFF. The CDR3, as DNA: TGTGCCAGCAGCCCGGACGGTGGGGGTGAAAAACTGTTTTTT. Using reference TRBV7-9 and TRBJ1-4 for the parts outside the CDR3, the full variable domain is DTGVSQNPRHKITKRGQNVTFRCDPISEHNRLYWYRQTLGQGPEFLTYFQNEAQLEKSRLLSDRFSAERPKGSFSTLEIQRTEQGDSAMYLCASSPDGGGEKLFFGSGTQLSVL.